Reported below is one T cell receptor (beta chain). As processed by the authors: The authors estimated nucleated cell counts from reference gene primer amplification. Repertoires were generated with immunoSEQ multiplex PCR, while TCRdb's copy carries only in-frame clones and drops some. V and J calls plus clone size are reproduced from that table; the DNA served to infer D and trimming. The sample includes 40,000 to 50,000 clones, around 76% of them seen just once. This sample stems from a study of blood T cell repertoires in COVID-19. On the study more broadly: Italy, Spain and the United States were the sources of the convalescent and acute COVID-19 samples. In each case, the material was cDNA or gDNA derived from T cells, B-cell-depleted T cells, or PBMCs.

Germline loops: CDR1 SGHRS, CDR2 YFSETQ. V shed 3 bases, J shed 6 bases, and the junction held 6 bases outside the gene matches. CDR3 size: 14 residues. The specimen was peripheral blood. The gene calls are TRBV5-1 and TRBJ2-5; 9 bases map to TRBD2. The sequence came from a man in his sixties or seventies with active or convalescent COVID-19. The CDR3 coding sequence is TGCGCCAGCAGCTCAGGCGGGGGGGCGAAGACCCAGTACTTC. Encoded protein: CASSSGGGAKTQYF.